The clone carrying this T cell receptor (beta chain) was counted a few times. Repertoires were generated with immunoSEQ multiplex PCR, while TCRdb's copy carries only in-frame clones and drops some. Found here are 150,000 to 200,000 clones, approximately 80% of them singletons; the top ten hold 4.6%. This sample is drawn from a study of cytotoxic CD8 clonotypes in ibrutinib-treated CLL. The CDR3 is 15 residues long. Germline loops: CDR1 SGHRS, CDR2 YFSETQ. The V segment lost 0 bases and the J segment 8 bases; nucleotides outside the gene matches: 9. This sequence joins TRBV5-1 and TRBJ1-1; 8 nucleotides line up with TRBD1. This TCR was recovered from a human donor with chronic lymphocytic leukemia. The source was PBMCs, collected after 24 months of ibrutinib treatment. CDR3: CASSLARQGIDEAFF. The CDR3, as DNA: TGCGCCAGCAGCTTGGCTAGACAGGGGATCGACGAAGCTTTCTTT.